The 18 T cell receptor beta chains given below trace back to one sample, sequenced in a study of blood T cell repertoires in COVID-19. TCRdb keeps only in-frame clones here, not all; method: immunoSEQ multiplex PCR. The sample carries about 380,000 clones, 87% recorded once. The sequenced material came from PBMCs or T cells enriched from blood (not recorded which). Receptor source: a man aged 25-45 years who had recovered from COVID-19.

V usage is TRBV7-2 and J usage is TRBJ2-4; no clear D gene. CDR1 is SGHTA, CDR2 FQGNSA, per germline. V was shortened by 1 base and J by 0 bases, with 13 bases between the two germline ends. The CDR3 loop spans 17 amino acids. The CDR3 bases are TGTGCCAGCAGCTTAGAAGGCGGTTCGATAGCCAAAAACATTCAGTACTTC. Protein product: CASSLEGGSIAKNIQYF.

The genes are TRBV7-9 and TRBJ1-2; TRBD1 might be the D (5 bases). The V gene's germline CDR1 is SEHNR and CDR2 FQNEAQ (reference sequence). V was pared by 2 bases and J by 0 bases, with 13 bases between. The CDR3 covers 16 residues. CDR3 loop: CASSLPLQESNYGYTF. The CDR3 DNA is TGTGCCAGCAGCTTACCCCTACAGGAGTCTAACTATGGCTACACCTTC.

The genes are TRBV6-5 and TRBJ2-7; 9 positions agree with TRBD1. Trimming cost V 6 bases and J 6 bases; bases outside gene matches: 9. CDR3 size: 14 residues. Germline V gene sequence: CDR1 MNHEY, CDR2 SVGAGI. CDR3 amino acids: CASSDRGLIGEQYF. The CDR3 DNA is TGTGCCAGCAGCGACAGGGGGTTGATCGGCGAGCAGTACTTC.

The gene calls are TRBV6-5 and TRBJ1-1; D is uncertain. Germline CDR1 MNHEY, CDR2 SVGAGI. CDR3 size: 16 residues. V was cut by 0 bases and J by 4 bases, with 15 bases left in between. The CDR3 spells CASSYSSGIRSTEAFF. In DNA form, the CDR3 reads TGTGCCAGCAGTTACTCATCCGGGATCAGGAGCACTGAAGCTTTCTTT.

The V and J genes are TRBV7-9 and TRBJ2-7, with 9 nucleotides matching TRBD1. Germline assignment: CDR1 SEHNR and CDR2 FQNEAQ (reference sequence). CDR3 length: 15 residues. With 5 bases clipped from V and 5 bases from J, the junction kept 10 bases outside the gene matches. The CDR3 nucleotides read TGTGCCAGCAGCCTTGGGGACAGGGCTGCCAACGAGCAGTACTTC. Translated, it gives CASSLGDRAANEQYF.

The chain employs TRBV30 and TRBJ2-1; tentative D call: TRBD2 (7 bases). The germline gives CDR1 GTSNPN, CDR2 SVGIG (reference sequence). The CDR3 has 14 amino acids. V was shortened by 2 bases and J by 7 bases, with 15 bases between the two germline ends. The CDR3 loop is CAWSITGRANEQFF. The CDR3 DNA reads as TGTGCCTGGAGTATAACAGGGAGGGCGAATGAGCAGTTCTTC.

The V call is TRBV6-5, the J call TRBJ2-1; a weak D match, TRBD2 (6 bases). The CDR3 loop spans 12 amino acids. Deletions cut 5 bases from V and 10 bases from J, with 12 bases between. Germline-derived CDR1 and CDR2 are MNHEY and SVGAGI. In nucleotides, the CDR3 is TGTGCCAGCAGTAGTAATGCGGGGGAGCAGTTCTTC. This sequence encodes CASSSNAGEQFF.

The V and J genes are TRBV29-1 and TRBJ2-2, with a possible D match to TRBD2 (6 bases). The germline CDR1 and CDR2 sequences are SQVTM and ANQGSEA. The CDR3 spans 12 residues. This CDR3 is CTGRENTGELFF. CDR3 coding DNA: TGCACTGGGCGGGAGAACACCGGGGAGCTGTTTTTT.

This clone occurred once. This chain connects TRBV6-4 to TRBJ1-6, with 7 bases matching TRBD1. CDR1 MRHNA and CDR2 SNTAGT come from the germline V gene. The junction had 6 bases not matched to a gene; V was cut back by 5 bases and J by 8 bases. The CDR3 has 14 residues. The CDR3: CASSPTGEHSPLHF. The CDR3 DNA reads TGTGCCAGCAGTCCCACAGGGGAACATTCACCCCTCCACTTT.

Comments on this clone: The junction differs from germline at one of its ends, possibly a read error. The chain has TRBV20-1 and TRBJ1-2; D possibly corresponds to TRBD1 (5 bases). Looked up from germline, CDR1 is DFQATT and CDR2 is SNEGSKA (reference sequence). The length of the CDR3 is 11 residues. The CDR3 region is CSAGDSFGYTF. DNA for the CDR3: TGCAGTGCTGGAGACAGTTTTGGCTACACCTTC.

There are a few counts of this clone. This chain uses TRBV12-5 with TRBJ1-2; unclear D gene. The CDR3 sequence is 14 residues long. Per the germline V gene, CDR1 is LGHNT and CDR2 is FRNRAP. The V gene lost 7 bases and the J gene lost 4 bases, with 16 bases spanning the gap. The CDR3 DNA follows: TGTGCTAGTGCTATCCCTGGGAGTGGCTATGGCTACACCTTC. The encoded protein is CASAIPGSGYGYTF.

This clone was detected a few times. The chain employs TRBV13 and TRBJ2-7, with 11 bases identical to TRBD2. Germline-derived CDR1 and CDR2 are PRHDT and FYEKMQ (reference sequence). The CDR3 extends over 16 amino acids. The trim removed 2 bases at V and 1 base at J, leaving 4 bases unmatched. The CDR3 protein is CASSLYGTSGSYEQYF. As DNA, the CDR3 is TGTGCCAGCAGCTTATATGGGACTAGCGGATCCTACGAGCAGTACTTC.

V and J are TRBV3-1 (or the pseudogene TRBV3-2) and TRBJ1-1; 7 nucleotides align to TRBD1. The length of the CDR3 is 15 residues. CDR1 is LGHDT, CDR2 YNNKEL, per germline (reference sequence). Losses at the gene ends were 4 bases for V and 1 base for J; bases not matched to a gene: 6. This CDR3 reads CASSPYDRANTEAFF. CDR3 coding DNA: TGTGCCAGCAGCCCCTACGACAGGGCGAACACTGAAGCTTTCTTT.

The chain joins TRBV4-1 to TRBJ1-5; D is possibly TRBD1 (6 bases). The CDR3 length is 17 residues. The germline gives CDR1 MGHRA, CDR2 YSYEKL. Trimming pared 0 bases from V and 2 bases from J, leaving 14 bases between. The CDR3 loop reads CASSQEGRGGGNQPQHF. CDR3 coding DNA: TGCGCCAGCAGCCAAGAGGGGCGGGGGGGCGGCAATCAGCCCCAGCATTTT.

The J gene is TRBJ1-6, the V gene TRBV6-5, with D hard to call. Germline V gives CDR1 MNHEY, CDR2 SVGAGI. This CDR3 contains 15 residues. Trimming removed 6 bases at V and 7 bases at J, with 16 bases between. Here the CDR3 DNA reads TGTGCCAGCAGAACGCCTAGGACGGGGAATTCACCCCTCCACTTT. Translated: CASRTPRTGNSPLHF.

The rearrangement joins TRBV4-1 to TRBJ2-3, with 9 bases identical to TRBD1. CDR1 is MGHRA and CDR2 is YSYEKL in the germline V gene. V lost 3 bases, J lost 8 bases, and 9 bases stayed unmatched. The CDR3 is 15 residues long. The CDR3 bases are TGCGCCAGCAGCCAGAATACAGGGGGCAGGGCTACGCAGTATTTT. Translation gives CASSQNTGGRATQYF.

The chain combines TRBV5-5 with TRBJ2-7; 7 bases are a match to TRBD2. The CDR3 loop spans 20 amino acids. Trimming cost V 2 bases and J 3 bases; bases outside gene matches: 23. CDR1 and CDR2 from the germline V gene are SGHKS and YYEKEE (reference sequence). The CDR3 loop reads CASSFGDFRLAGLAGYEQYF. For the CDR3, the DNA is TGTGCCAGCAGCTTTGGTGACTTTCGACTAGCTGGGCTGGCGGGCTACGAGCAGTACTTC.

The rearrangement links TRBV11-2 to TRBJ1-6; 7 nucleotides agree with TRBD1. J was trimmed by 0 bases and V by 5 bases; bases with no gene match: 4. The CDR3 runs to 16 residues. Germline lookup yields CDR1 SGHAT and CDR2 FQNNGV. CDR3 in DNA: TGTGCCAGCAGCGCTAGGGACAGCTCCTATAATTCACCCCTCCACTTT. This codes for CASSARDSSYNSPLHF. Based on the CDR3 plus reference TRBV11-2 and TRBJ1-6, the full variable domain is EAGVAQSPRYKIIEKRQSVAFWCNPISGHATLYWYQQILGQGPKLLIQFQNNGVVDDSQLPKDRFSAERLKGVDSTLKIQPAKLEDSAVYLCASSARDSSYNSPLHFGNGTRLTVT.